This TCR beta chain was captured in a study of blood T cell repertoires in COVID-19. About the study: PBMCs, B-cell-depleted T cells, or T cells were the source of the cDNA or gDNA that made up the material.

The CDR3 covers 12 residues. The V gene's germline CDR1 is KGHDR and CDR2 SFDVKD. V lost 5 bases and J lost 5, with 6 bases in between. In the authors' workflow: Estimation of nucleated cell counts relied on the amplification of reference gene primers. Sequenced by immunoSEQ multiplex PCR; TCRdb stores in-frame clones only, minus some. V and J calls and clone size follow that table, whereas D and trimming were derived from the DNA. This table has roughly 150,000 clones, 75% to 85% appearing once. This chain uses TRBV24-1 with TRBJ2-1, with no clear D. Source material: peripheral blood. This sequence was found in a woman aged 45-59 years in a cohort sampled during active or convalescent COVID-19. As DNA, the CDR3 is TGTGCCACCAGTGTCCGAGACAATGAGCAGTTCTTC. Its translation is CATSVRDNEQFF.